What follows are 17 T cell receptor beta chains derived from one specimen sequenced in a study of blood T cells in healthy people across ages. For the second PCR, which ran for about 7 to 11 cycles, a sample-barcoded 5' primer and a J-beta primer mix were used. TCRdb reprocessed the 5' RACE reads with MiXCR, giving one entry per CDR3 protein. The sample carries hundreds of thousands of distinct CDR3 sequences, roughly 44% recorded once. Specimen: blood. The receptors derive from a man between 60 and 75 years old in good health.

The genes are TRBV30 and TRBJ2-7; 7 bases line up with TRBD1. With 8 bases clipped from V and 1 base from J, the junction kept 5 bases outside the gene matches. The germline CDR1 and CDR2 sequences are GTSNPN and SVGIG (reference sequence). This CDR3 comprises 12 residues. CDR3: CAGGQFSYEQYF. The CDR3 region has the DNA TGTGCCGGGGGACAGTTTTCCTACGAGCAGTACTTC.

The chain has TRBV13 and TRBJ2-3; no reliable D call. There are 17 residues in the CDR3. The germline CDR1 and CDR2 sequences are PRHDT and FYEKMQ (reference sequence). V lost 0 bases and J 0 bases, leaving 13 bases between the germline ends. CDR3 bases: TGTGCCAGCAGCTTAGGTCCCTCGGGCACTAGCACAGATACGCAGTATTTT. Translated: CASSLGPSGTSTDTQYF.

Many counts were recorded for this clonotype. V gene TRBV27 combines with J gene TRBJ1-2; no clear D. The CDR3 runs 13 residues. The V and J ends lost 0 bases and 8 bases respectively, with 10 bases between them. Germline-derived CDR1 and CDR2 are MNHEY and SMNVEV (reference sequence). In DNA form, the CDR3 reads TGTGCCAGCAGTTTATCGGTTAATAAAGGCTACACCTTC. It yields the protein CASSLSVNKGYTF.

This clonotype has more than one count but fewer than ten. CDR3 bases: TGCGCCAGCAGCCAAGGGGGGCAGCTGGCCTATGGCTACACCTTC. It translates to CASSQGGQLAYGYTF. The chain links TRBV4-1 to TRBJ1-2; perhaps TRBD1 as D (6 bases). The V and J ends lost 1 base and 4 bases respectively, with 13 bases between them. CDR1 MGHRA and CDR2 YSYEKL come from the germline V gene. CDR3 length: 15 residues.

This rearrangement joins TRBV11-2 to TRBJ2-4, with TRBD2 matching 8 bases. The V and J ends lost 3 bases and 6 bases, in that order; junction bases with no gene match: 7. This CDR3 contains 15 residues. From germline, CDR1 is SGHAT and CDR2 FQNNGV. CDR3 amino acids: CASSFNGGASNIQYF. CDR3 nucleotide sequence: TGTGCCAGCAGCTTTAACGGGGGGGCGTCAAACATTCAGTACTTC.

This chain links TRBV11-2 with TRBJ1-1; possibly TRBD1 for D (5 bases). This CDR3 region has 13 residues. CDR1 is SGHAT, CDR2 FQNNGV, per germline. V lost 0 bases, J lost 8 bases, and 10 bases lay in between. DNA for the CDR3: TGTGCCAGCAGCTTAGATCTCGGGGGAGAAGCTTTCTTT. As protein: CASSLDLGGEAFF.

The J gene is TRBJ2-6, the V gene TRBV4-1; weak D call: TRBD1 (6 bases). V lost 0 bases, J lost 2 bases, and 11 bases lay in between. CDR1 and CDR2 (germline): MGHRA, YSYEKL. This CDR3 contains 17 residues. CDR3 in amino acids: CASSQERRTAGANVLTF. CDR3 nucleotides: TGCGCCAGCAGCCAAGAGAGGCGGACAGCTGGGGCCAACGTCCTGACTTTC.

The chain has TRBV2 and TRBJ2-3; no firm D call. The CDR3 runs 14 residues. Germline-derived CDR1 and CDR2 are SNHLY and FYNNEI. V lost 3 bases and J lost 0, with 7 bases in between. The CDR3 reads CASSDSSSTDTQYF. The DNA for the CDR3 is TGTGCCAGCAGTGACAGTTCTAGCACAGATACGCAGTATTTT. Variable domain in full (rest from reference TRBV2 and TRBJ2-3): EPEVTQTPSHQVTQMGQEVILRCVPISNHLYFYWYRQILGQKVEFLVSFYNNEISEKSEIFDDQFSVERPDGSNFTLKIRSTKLEDSAMYFCASSDSSSTDTQYFGPGTRLTVL.

The chain combines TRBV4-2 with TRBJ2-3; 9 bases match TRBD2. Germline values: CDR1 LGHNA, CDR2 YNFKEQ. CDR3 length: 16 residues. The V and J ends lost 0 bases and 9 bases, in that order; junction bases with no gene match: 10. The CDR3 DNA reads as TGTGCCAGCAGCCAAGATTCCGGGACTAGCACGTCAACGCAGTATTTT. This codes for CASSQDSGTSTSTQYF.

This clonotype was picked up a small number of times. The chain links TRBV4-1 to TRBJ2-1; a possible D gene is TRBD2 (5 bases). V was clipped by 0 bases and J by 9 bases, with 12 bases between them. Per the germline V gene, CDR1 is MGHRA and CDR2 is YSYEKL. The CDR3 has 14 amino acids. The CDR3: CASSQEGGAGEQFF. The DNA for the CDR3 is TGCGCCAGCAGCCAAGAAGGTGGCGCGGGTGAGCAGTTCTTC.

The CDR3 is CASSAHRGPRTEAFF. DNA for the CDR3: TGTGCCAGCAGCGCCCACCGGGGCCCAAGAACTGAAGCTTTCTTT. The rearrangement joins TRBV7-3 to TRBJ1-1; D is perhaps TRBD1 (5 bases). Germline-derived CDR1 and CDR2 are SGHTA and FQGTGA. The CDR3 consists of 15 residues. Trimming left V 5 bases short and J 5 bases short, with 18 bases between.

This chain uses TRBV18 with TRBJ2-7; 10 bases map to TRBD1. The CDR3 contains 15 residues. Unmatched junction bases numbered 17, after V lost 6 bases and J lost 12 bases. Germline values: CDR1 KGHSH, CDR2 LQKENI. The CDR3 bases are TGTGCCAGCTCCCAACGAGACTTGGACAGGGGGATCGCGTACTTC. Its protein product is CASSQRDLDRGIAYF.

This clonotype was seen repeatedly, ten times or more. The gene calls are TRBV6-1 and TRBJ1-6, with D uncertain. The V and J ends lost 3 bases and 4 bases respectively, with 10 bases between them. The germline V gene has CDR1 MNHNS and CDR2 SASEGT. The CDR3 spans 15 residues. The CDR3 DNA follows: TGTGCCAGCAGTGAGACGGTTCGGTATAATTCACCCCTCCACTTT. This translates into CASSETVRYNSPLHF.

This clonotype was seen a few times. V usage is TRBV15 and J usage is TRBJ2-1; D gene unclear. Germline loops: CDR1 LNHNV, CDR2 YYDKDF (reference sequence). V lost 6 bases to trimming and J lost 7 bases, with 7 bases between them. This CDR3 has 11 amino acids. CDR3 loop: CATRLGNEQFF. The CDR3 nucleotides read TGTGCCACCAGACTGGGGAATGAGCAGTTCTTC.

This clonotype was detected a few times. The CDR3 DNA follows: TGTGCCAGCAGTTTATTCCCGGCCACCCGAGGCCACGAGCAGTACTTC. Protein sequence: CASSLFPATRGHEQYF. V is TRBV27 and J is TRBJ2-7, with D unclear. The CDR3 totals 16 residues. V gave up 1 base and J gave up 5 bases, with 18 bases separating them. CDR1 and CDR2 (germline): MNHEY, SMNVEV (reference sequence).

The chain couples TRBV6-6 to TRBJ2-3; 7 positions agree with TRBD1. Germline lookup yields CDR1 MNHNY and CDR2 SVGAGI (reference sequence). This CDR3 spans 15 amino acids. Trimming at V came to 2 bases and at J to 2 bases, leaving 4 bases not matched to a gene. In DNA form, the CDR3 reads TGTGCCAGCAGTTACGGGACAGCTAACACAGATACGCAGTATTTT. This translates into CASSYGTANTDTQYF.

The chain combines TRBV6-2 or TRBV6-3 with TRBJ2-7; 8 bases are a match to TRBD1. Unmatched junction bases numbered 13, after V lost 4 bases and J lost 11 bases. Germline CDR1 reads MNHEY; CDR2 reads SVGEGT. The CDR3 has 14 residues. The CDR3: CASSFTRTGNLEYF. The CDR3 bases are TGTGCCAGCAGTTTTACTCGGACAGGGAATCTTGAGTACTTC.